These 4 T cell receptor beta chains came from one sample sequenced in a study of cytomegalovirus exposure and HLA in healthy donors. This PCR relied on a set of 60 Vbeta primers and 13 Jbeta primers. TCRdb's copy holds only in-frame clones and misses some; the assay was immunoSEQ multiplex PCR. Among roughly 190,000 clones listed, about 80% were seen once. Source material: PBMCs. Receptor source: a woman in her forties or fifties in good health and CMV-seronegative.

This clone has only a few counts. This sequence joins TRBV6-1 and TRBJ1-6, with 10 bases lining up with TRBD1. Trimming took 3 bases from V and 7 from J; bases not matched to a gene: 3. The CDR3 length is 15 residues. Germline values: CDR1 MNHNS, CDR2 SASEGT. The CDR3 spells CASSDSTGGNSPLHF. CDR3 coding DNA: TGTGCCAGCAGTGACTCGACAGGGGGCAATTCACCCCTCCACTTT.

V usage is TRBV7-2 and J usage is TRBJ1-4, with TRBD1 matching 9 bases. Germline V CDR1 and CDR2: SGHTA, FQGNSA. The CDR3 totals 14 residues. The V and J ends lost 5 bases and 7 bases, in that order; junction bases with no gene match: 5. CDR3 in amino acids: CASSPWDRAEKLFF. CDR3 DNA: TGTGCCAGCAGCCCATGGGACAGGGCTGAAAAACTGTTTTTT.

In regard to this clone: Other nucleotide sequences from this sample produce the same CDR3. This chain's CDR3 is CASSVGQSRETQYF. CDR3 bases: TGTGCCAGCAGCGTAGGACAGTCTCGAGAGACCCAGTACTTC. This chain links TRBV9 with TRBJ2-5; D is perhaps TRBD1 (5 bases). The V gene lost 0 bases and the J gene lost 4 bases, with 10 bases spanning the gap. The germline V gene encodes CDR1 SGDLS and CDR2 YYNGEE. This CDR3 comprises 14 residues.

Points on this clone: The same CDR3 is also encoded by other DNA sequences in this sample. The rearrangement uses TRBV18 and TRBJ2-7; D is undetermined. This CDR3 comprises 13 residues. The V and J ends lost 2 bases and 3 bases respectively, with 8 bases between them. Germline CDR1 and CDR2: KGHSH and LQKENI. The CDR3, as DNA: TGTGCCAGCTCACCATCGGCAGGCTACGAGCAGTACTTC. Protein sequence: CASSPSAGYEQYF.